This T cell receptor beta chain came from a study of CD8+CD57+ T cells in acquired aplastic anemia. The V gene's germline CDR1 is LNHDA and CDR2 SQIVND (reference sequence). The CDR3 contains 21 residues. Losses at the gene ends were 1 base for V and 3 bases for J; bases not matched to a gene: 24. Sequencing involved patients with CD8+CD57+ cell expansion previously shown by flow cytometry. Each of the patients presented with severe acquired aplastic anemia. Template material for TCR beta VDJ and CDR3 profiling consisted of genomic DNA. MiXCR was run by TCRdb on the reads, yielding one entry per CDR3 protein. This table has around 290,000 distinct CDR3 sequences, about 50% appearing once. This clonotype came up once.

V usage is TRBV19 and J usage is TRBJ2-7, with 7 positions matching TRBD1. The specimen was sorted CD4+, CD8+, or CD8+CD57+ T cells (not recorded which) from PBMCs. The TCR was taken from a human donor with aplastic anemia. The CDR3 protein is CASSIGYPPTTGTAIVYEQYF. The CDR3 DNA sequence: TGTGCCAGTAGTATAGGTTACCCCCCAACGACCGGGACAGCCATTGTCTACGAGCAGTACTTC. Looking up the rest from reference TRBV19 and TRBJ2-7 gives the full variable domain: DGGITQSPKYLFRKEGQNVTLSCEQNLNHDAMYWYRQDPGQGLRLIYYSQIVNDFQKGDIAEGYSVSREKKESFPLTVTSAQKNPTAFYLCASSIGYPPTTGTAIVYEQYFGPGTRLTVT.